Described below is a single TCR beta chain sequence and its context. The germline V and J ends were trimmed by 5 bases and 3 bases, with 8 bases remaining between them. CDR1 is SGHTA and CDR2 is FQGTGA in the germline V gene. This CDR3 is built from 13 residues. As originally analysed: Amplification from reference gene primers served as the basis for estimated nucleated cell counts. Sequencing used immunoSEQ multiplex PCR; TCRdb keeps in-frame clones, though not all of them. D and trimming come from the DNA, and the V and J calls and clone size come from that table. The sample consists of under 300,000 clones, 75% to 90% of them appearing once. This entry comes from a study of blood T cell repertoires in COVID-19. The wider study: Acute and convalescent COVID-19 specimens originated in the United States, Italy and Spain. In each case, the material was cDNA or gDNA derived from T cells, B-cell-depleted T cells, or PBMCs.

The chain joins TRBV7-3 to TRBJ2-1; no clear D. The source material was peripheral blood. This TCR derives from a woman aged 55-69 years with active or convalescent COVID-19. The CDR3 DNA follows: TGTGCCAGCAGCCCCCTCCTCTACAATGAGCAGTTCTTC. Protein product: CASSPLLYNEQFF.